The following is a T cell receptor (beta chain) sequence with its context. This sample stems from a study of shared clonotypes between healthy human individuals. Those who donated, Caucasian adults without exception, all lived in Nashville, Tennessee. Clones were sequenced by immunoSEQ multiplex PCR, and TCRdb holds only the in-frame ones, with some missing. Of more than 550,000 clones listed, about 90% are singletons. This clonotype was sampled from a man aged 18 to 29 in good health. Some clones in this sample may be carry-over from other donors' samples. The source material was memory CD8+ T cells from PBMCs. This sample's subset: CD45RO+ cells pooled with CCR7-negative TemRA cells.

CDR3: CATGGLGNQPQHF. Here the CDR3 DNA reads TGTGCCACTGGTGGGCTAGGCAATCAGCCCCAGCATTTT. The rearrangement links TRBV28 to TRBJ1-5; D remains unclear. The CDR3 is 13 residues long. V dropped 10 bases and J dropped 2 bases, with 12 bases sitting between them. CDR1 is MDHEN and CDR2 is SYDVKM in the germline V gene.